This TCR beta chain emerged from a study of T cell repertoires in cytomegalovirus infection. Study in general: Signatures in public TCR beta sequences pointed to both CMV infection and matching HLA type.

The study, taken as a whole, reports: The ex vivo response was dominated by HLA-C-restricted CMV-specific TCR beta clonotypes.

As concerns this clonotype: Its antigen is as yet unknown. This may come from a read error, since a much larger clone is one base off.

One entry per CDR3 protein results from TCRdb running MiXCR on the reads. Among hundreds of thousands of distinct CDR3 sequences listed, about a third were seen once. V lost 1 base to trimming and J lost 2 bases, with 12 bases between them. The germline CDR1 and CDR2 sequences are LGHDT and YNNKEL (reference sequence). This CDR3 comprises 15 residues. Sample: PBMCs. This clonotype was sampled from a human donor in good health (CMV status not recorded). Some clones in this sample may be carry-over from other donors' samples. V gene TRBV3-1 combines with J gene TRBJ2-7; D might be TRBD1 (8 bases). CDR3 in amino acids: CASSQGTGRAYEQYF. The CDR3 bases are TGTGCCAGCAGCCAAGGGACAGGGAGGGCCTACGAGCAGTACTTC.